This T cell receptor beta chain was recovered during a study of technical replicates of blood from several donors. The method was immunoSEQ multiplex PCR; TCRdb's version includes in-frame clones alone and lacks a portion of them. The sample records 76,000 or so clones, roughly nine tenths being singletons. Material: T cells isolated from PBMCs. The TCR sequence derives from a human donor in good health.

The CDR3 sequence is CASSPRGRSSEAFF. The DNA of the CDR3 is TGTGCCAGTAGTCCACGTGGCAGGTCCTCTGAAGCTTTCTTT. The V and J genes are TRBV19 and TRBJ1-1; no clear D gene. The CDR3 contains 14 residues. From germline, CDR1 is LNHDA and CDR2 SQIVND (reference sequence). Trimming shortened V by 5 bases and J by 6 bases, and 16 bases separated the two germline ends.